This entry lists 14 T cell receptor beta chains sequenced from one sample in a study of cytomegalovirus exposure and HLA in healthy donors. The primer mix had 60 Vbeta and 13 Jbeta primers. Here immunoSEQ multiplex PCR was the method, and the copy in TCRdb shows in-frame clones only, minus some. This sample's table reports some 130,000 clones. The specimen was PBMCs. Receptors originate from a woman aged 40 to 50 in good health and CMV-seropositive.

The rearrangement joins TRBV9 to TRBJ2-2; perhaps TRBD1 as D (5 bases). This CDR3 has 15 residues. Deletions cut 0 bases from V and 3 bases from J, with 9 bases between. The V gene's germline CDR1 is SGDLS and CDR2 YYNGEE. The CDR3 spells CASSVEGVDTGELFF. CDR3 sequence (DNA): TGTGCCAGCAGCGTAGAAGGGGTAGACACCGGGGAGCTGTTTTTT.

This chain joins TRBV28 and TRBJ1-2; no clear D gene. V lost 5 bases and J 2 bases, leaving 9 bases between the germline ends. The CDR3 consists of 13 residues. Per the germline V gene, CDR1 is MDHEN and CDR2 is SYDVKM. The CDR3: CASSNARNYGYTF. CDR3 DNA: TGTGCCAGCAGTAACGCCAGGAACTATGGCTACACCTTC.

The chain has TRBV2 and TRBJ2-7, with 8 bases aligning to TRBD1. In germline, CDR1 is SNHLY, CDR2 FYNNEI. The CDR3 loop spans 15 amino acids. The trim removed 3 bases at V and 1 base at J, leaving 5 bases unmatched. CDR3 sequence (DNA): TGTGCCAGCAGTGAGGGACAGGAGGCTTCCTACGAGCAGTACTTC. As protein: CASSEGQEASYEQYF.

V usage is TRBV5-4 and J usage is TRBJ2-3, with a possible D match to TRBD2 (6 bases). Trimming removed 0 bases at V and 2 bases at J, with 13 bases between. From germline, CDR1 is SGHNT and CDR2 YYREEE (reference sequence). The CDR3 is 16 amino acids. The CDR3 sequence is CASSLGDWVYTDTQYF. As DNA, the CDR3 is TGTGCCAGCAGCTTGGGGGACTGGGTATACACAGATACGCAGTATTTT.

The rearrangement uses TRBV27 and TRBJ2-3, with TRBD2 matching 7 bases. With 2 bases clipped from V and 5 bases from J, the junction kept 1 base outside the gene matches. This CDR3 region has 13 residues. In germline, CDR1 is MNHEY, CDR2 SMNVEV (reference sequence). DNA for the CDR3: TGTGCCAGCAGTTTAGAGCGGGAAGATACGCAGTATTTT. It yields the protein CASSLEREDTQYF.

The V call is TRBV4-3, the J call TRBJ2-3; 13 bases fit TRBD2. The CDR3 totals 18 residues. With V trimmed by 3 bases and J by 6 bases, 12 bases remained unmatched. Germline V gene lookup returns CDR1 LGHNA and CDR2 YSLEER. As DNA, the CDR3 is TGCGCCAGCAGCCAGGCCGAAACTAGCGGGAGGGCCGAGGATACGCAGTATTTT. It translates to CASSQAETSGRAEDTQYF.

V and J are TRBV30 and TRBJ1-1, with a possible D match to TRBD1 (5 bases). Germline V gives CDR1 GTSNPN, CDR2 SVGIG (reference sequence). The length of the CDR3 is 13 residues. CDR3 sequence (DNA): TGTGCACGGCGGGACGGGAGGAACACTGAAGCTTTCTTT. Translating it yields CARRDGRNTEAFF. The full variable domain, completed using reference TRBV30 and TRBJ1-1, is SQTIHQWPATLVQPVGSPLSLECTVEGTSNPNLYWYRQAAGRGLQLLFYSVGIGQISSEVPQNLSASRPQDRQFILSSKKLLLSDSGFYLCARRDGRNTEAFFGQGTRLTVV.

V and J are TRBV7-2 and TRBJ2-1; D unresolved. Deletions cut 8 bases from V and 6 bases from J, with 14 bases between. CDR3 size: 13 residues. CDR1 SGHTA and CDR2 FQGNSA come from the germline V gene. The CDR3 bases are TGTGCCAGCGCCAGGATCCCTCTCAATGAGCAGTTCTTC. The encoded protein is CASARIPLNEQFF.

This chain joins TRBV4-2 and TRBJ2-1; TRBD2 matches at 7 bases. Germline lookup yields CDR1 LGHNA and CDR2 YNFKEQ. The CDR3 runs 15 residues. With V trimmed by 0 bases and J by 4 bases, 3 bases remained unmatched. CDR3 region: CASSQEGGSYNEQFF. The CDR3 DNA reads as TGTGCCAGCAGCCAAGAGGGGGGGAGTTACAATGAGCAGTTCTTC.

The chain uses TRBV7-2 and TRBJ2-3; D possibly corresponds to TRBD2 (6 bases). Trimming took 5 bases from V and 0 from J, leaving 12 bases between them. The length of the CDR3 is 15 residues. Germline CDR1 reads SGHTA; CDR2 reads FQGNSA. The CDR3 reads CASSAQRGSTDTQYF. The DNA of the CDR3 is TGTGCCAGCAGCGCCCAACGGGGGAGCACAGATACGCAGTATTTT.

CDR3 protein: CASSILSGQPQHF. CDR3 bases: TGTGCCAGTAGTATCCTATCAGGTCAGCCCCAGCATTTT. The chain has TRBV19 and TRBJ1-5; unclear D gene. Between the trimmed V and J ends, which lost 3 bases and 6 bases, there was a span of 9 bases. Germline V gives CDR1 LNHDA, CDR2 SQIVND (reference sequence). CDR3 length: 13 amino acids.

The rearrangement links TRBV19 to TRBJ1-1; D gene uncertain. Trimming took 9 bases from V and 5 from J, leaving 16 bases between them. The V gene's germline CDR1 is LNHDA and CDR2 SQIVND (reference sequence). The CDR3 is 13 amino acids. In DNA, the CDR3 is TGTGCCAGCAGTGTAGGGTACGGGACTGAAGCTTTCTTT. Its protein product is CASSVGYGTEAFF.

The chain recombines TRBV6-4 with TRBJ2-1; tentatively, D is TRBD2 (5 bases). V was shortened by 0 bases and J by 0 bases, with 6 bases between the two germline ends. CDR1 is MRHNA, CDR2 SNTAGT, per germline. This CDR3 has 15 residues. DNA for the CDR3: TGTGCCAGCAGTGACTCGAGCGGCTCCTACAATGAGCAGTTCTTC. Amino acid sequence: CASSDSSGSYNEQFF.

The rearrangement joins TRBV20-1 to TRBJ2-4; 9 positions match TRBD2. J was trimmed by 16 bases and V by 6 bases; bases with no gene match: 10. The CDR3 extends over 11 amino acids. Germline V gene sequence: CDR1 DFQATT, CDR2 SNEGSKA (reference sequence). The CDR3: CSAPSGTSTYF. In nucleotides, the CDR3 is TGCAGTGCCCCCTCGGGGACTAGCACTTACTTC.